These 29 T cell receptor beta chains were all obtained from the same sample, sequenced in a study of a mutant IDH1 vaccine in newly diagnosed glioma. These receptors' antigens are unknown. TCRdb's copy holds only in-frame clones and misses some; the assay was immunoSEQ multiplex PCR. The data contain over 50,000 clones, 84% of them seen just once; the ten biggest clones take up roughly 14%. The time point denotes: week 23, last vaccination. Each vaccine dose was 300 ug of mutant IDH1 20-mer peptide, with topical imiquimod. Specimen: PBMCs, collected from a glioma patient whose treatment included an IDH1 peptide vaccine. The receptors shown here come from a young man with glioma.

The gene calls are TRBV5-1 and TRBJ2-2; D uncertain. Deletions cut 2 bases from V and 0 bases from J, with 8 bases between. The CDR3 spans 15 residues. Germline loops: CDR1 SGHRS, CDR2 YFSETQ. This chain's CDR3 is CASSLNNANTGELFF. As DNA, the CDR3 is TGCGCCAGCAGCTTAAATAACGCGAACACCGGGGAGCTGTTTTTT.

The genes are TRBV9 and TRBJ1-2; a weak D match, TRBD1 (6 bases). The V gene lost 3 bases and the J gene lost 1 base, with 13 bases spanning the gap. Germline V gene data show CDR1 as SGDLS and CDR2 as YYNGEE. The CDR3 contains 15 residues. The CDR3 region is CASSALRGGNYGYTF. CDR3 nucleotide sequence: TGTGCCAGCAGCGCCTTAAGAGGGGGTAACTATGGCTACACCTTC. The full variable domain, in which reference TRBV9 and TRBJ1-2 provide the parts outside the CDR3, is DSGVTQTPKHLITATGQRVTLRCSPRSGDLSVYWYQQSLDQGLQFLIQYYNGEERAKGNILERFSAQQFPDLHSELNLSSLELGDSALYFCASSALRGGNYGYTFGSGTRLTVV.

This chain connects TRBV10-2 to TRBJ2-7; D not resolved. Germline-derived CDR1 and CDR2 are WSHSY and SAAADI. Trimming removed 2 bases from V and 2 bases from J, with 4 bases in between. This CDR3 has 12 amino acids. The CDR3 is CASSETAYEQYF. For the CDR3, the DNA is TGCGCCAGCAGTGAGACAGCCTACGAGCAGTACTTC.

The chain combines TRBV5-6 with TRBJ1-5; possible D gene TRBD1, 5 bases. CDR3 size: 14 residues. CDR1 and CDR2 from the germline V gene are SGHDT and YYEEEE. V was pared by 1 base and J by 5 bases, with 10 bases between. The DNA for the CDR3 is TGTGCCAGCAGCTTGTCGGGGGGTTATCAGCCCCAGCATTTT. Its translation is CASSLSGGYQPQHF.

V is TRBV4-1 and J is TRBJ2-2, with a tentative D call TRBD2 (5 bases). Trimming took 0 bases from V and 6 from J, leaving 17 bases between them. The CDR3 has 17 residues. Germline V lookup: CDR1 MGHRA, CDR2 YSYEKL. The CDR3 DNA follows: TGCGCCAGCAGCCAAGATCCCCCCCGGGCCGGGGCCGGGGAGCTGTTTTTT. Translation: CASSQDPPRAGAGELFF.

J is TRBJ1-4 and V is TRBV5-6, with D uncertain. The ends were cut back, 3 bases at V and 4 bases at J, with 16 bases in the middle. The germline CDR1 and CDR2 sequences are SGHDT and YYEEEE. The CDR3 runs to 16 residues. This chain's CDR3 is CASSWEVRASNEKLFF. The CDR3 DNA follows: TGTGCCAGCAGCTGGGAGGTCCGGGCAAGTAATGAAAAACTGTTTTTT. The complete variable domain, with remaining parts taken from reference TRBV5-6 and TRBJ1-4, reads DAGVTQSPTHLIKTRGQQVTLRCSPKSGHDTVSWYQQALGQGPQFIFQYYEEEERQRGNFPDRFSGHQFPNYSSELNVNALLLGDSALYLCASSWEVRASNEKLFFGSGTQLSVL.

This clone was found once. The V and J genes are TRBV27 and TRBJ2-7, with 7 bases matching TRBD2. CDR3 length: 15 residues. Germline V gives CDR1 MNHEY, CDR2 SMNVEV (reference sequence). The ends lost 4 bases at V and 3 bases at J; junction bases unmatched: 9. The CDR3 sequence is CASSSSAGVYYEQYF. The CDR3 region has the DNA TGTGCCAGCAGTTCCTCTGCGGGGGTATACTACGAGCAGTACTTC.

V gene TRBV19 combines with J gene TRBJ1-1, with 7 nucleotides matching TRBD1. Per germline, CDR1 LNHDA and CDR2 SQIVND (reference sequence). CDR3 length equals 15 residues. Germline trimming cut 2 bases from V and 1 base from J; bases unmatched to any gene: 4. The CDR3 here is CASSIWGQPNTEAFF. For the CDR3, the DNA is TGTGCCAGTAGTATATGGGGACAGCCGAACACTGAAGCTTTCTTT.

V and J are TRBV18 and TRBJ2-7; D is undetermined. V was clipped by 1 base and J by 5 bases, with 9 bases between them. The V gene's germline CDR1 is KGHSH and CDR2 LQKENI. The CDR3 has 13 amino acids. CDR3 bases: TGTGCCAGCTCACCACAAGGGTTCAACGAGCAGTACTTC. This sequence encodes CASSPQGFNEQYF.

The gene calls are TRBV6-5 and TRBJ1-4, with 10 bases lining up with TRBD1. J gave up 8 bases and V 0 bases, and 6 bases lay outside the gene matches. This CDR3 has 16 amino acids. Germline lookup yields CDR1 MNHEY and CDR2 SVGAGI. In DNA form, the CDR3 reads TGTGCCAGCAGTTACTCGGGACAGGGGAGTGGGGAAAAACTGTTTTTT. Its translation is CASSYSGQGSGEKLFF.

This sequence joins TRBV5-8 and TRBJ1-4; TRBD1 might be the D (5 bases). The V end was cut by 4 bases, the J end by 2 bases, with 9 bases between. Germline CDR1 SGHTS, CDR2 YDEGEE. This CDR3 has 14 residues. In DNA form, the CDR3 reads TGTGCCAGCAGCCACAGGCGGACTAATGAAAAACTGTTTTTT. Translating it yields CASSHRRTNEKLFF.

The CDR3: CASRSCSDRVRITEAFF. DNA for the CDR3: TGTGCAAGTCGCTCCTGCTCCGACAGGGTAAGGATCACTGAAGCTTTCTTT. This chain uses TRBV12-2 with TRBJ1-1; the table's TRBD1 call for D was not verified on the DNA. TRBV12-2 counts as a pseudogene. The CDR3 has 17 residues.

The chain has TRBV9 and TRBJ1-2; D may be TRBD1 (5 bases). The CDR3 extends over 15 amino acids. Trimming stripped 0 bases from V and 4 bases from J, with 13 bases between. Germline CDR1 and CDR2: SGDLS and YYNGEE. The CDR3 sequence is CASSVARASSYGYTF. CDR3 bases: TGTGCCAGCAGCGTAGCCAGGGCCAGTAGCTATGGCTACACCTTC.

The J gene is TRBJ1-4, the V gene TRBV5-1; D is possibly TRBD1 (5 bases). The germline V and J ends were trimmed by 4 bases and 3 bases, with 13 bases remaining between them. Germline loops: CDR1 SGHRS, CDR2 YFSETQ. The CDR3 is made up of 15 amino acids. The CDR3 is CASSPRLGANEKLFF. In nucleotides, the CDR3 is TGCGCCAGCAGCCCGAGATTGGGGGCTAATGAAAAACTGTTTTTT.

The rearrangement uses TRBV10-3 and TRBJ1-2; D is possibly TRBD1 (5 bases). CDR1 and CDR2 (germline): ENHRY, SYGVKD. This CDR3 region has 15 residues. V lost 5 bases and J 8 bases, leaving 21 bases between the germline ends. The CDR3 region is CAISSPLAGREGYTF. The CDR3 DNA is TGTGCCATCAGTTCCCCCCTGGCAGGCAGGGAGGGCTACACCTTC.

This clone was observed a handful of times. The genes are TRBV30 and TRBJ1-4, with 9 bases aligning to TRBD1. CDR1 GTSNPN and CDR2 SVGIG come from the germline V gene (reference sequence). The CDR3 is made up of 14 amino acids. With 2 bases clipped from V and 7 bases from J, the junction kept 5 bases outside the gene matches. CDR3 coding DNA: TGTGCCTGGAGTTCCGGGACAGGGACTGAAAAACTGTTTTTT. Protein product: CAWSSGTGTEKLFF.

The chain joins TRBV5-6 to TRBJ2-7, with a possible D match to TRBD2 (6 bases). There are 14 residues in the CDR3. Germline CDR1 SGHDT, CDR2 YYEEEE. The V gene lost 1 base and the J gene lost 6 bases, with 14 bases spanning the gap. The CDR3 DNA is TGTGCCAGCAGCTTGACAGGTCACGGGGGCGAGCAGTACTTC. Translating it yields CASSLTGHGGEQYF.

CDR3 amino acids: CASSGQRYEQYF. Written as DNA, the CDR3 is TGTGCCAGTTCGGGACAGCGCTACGAGCAGTACTTC. This rearrangement joins TRBV19 to TRBJ2-7; 7 bases match TRBD1. The ends lost 8 bases at V and 3 bases at J; junction bases unmatched: 4. Germline CDR1 LNHDA, CDR2 SQIVND (reference sequence). There are 12 residues in the CDR3.

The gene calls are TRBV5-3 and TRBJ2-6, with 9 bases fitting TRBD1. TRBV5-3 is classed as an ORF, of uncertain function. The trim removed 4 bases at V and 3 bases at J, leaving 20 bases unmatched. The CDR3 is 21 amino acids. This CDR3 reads CARSRNYLDRGKGIGANVLTF. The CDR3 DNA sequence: TGTGCCAGAAGCCGAAACTATCTAGACAGGGGGAAGGGAATTGGGGCCAACGTCCTGACTTTC.

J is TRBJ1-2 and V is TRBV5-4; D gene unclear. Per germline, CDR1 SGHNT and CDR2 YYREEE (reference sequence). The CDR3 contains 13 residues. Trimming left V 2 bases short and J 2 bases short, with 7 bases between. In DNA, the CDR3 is TGTGCCAGCAGCTTAGACGGGAACTATGGCTACACCTTC. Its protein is CASSLDGNYGYTF.

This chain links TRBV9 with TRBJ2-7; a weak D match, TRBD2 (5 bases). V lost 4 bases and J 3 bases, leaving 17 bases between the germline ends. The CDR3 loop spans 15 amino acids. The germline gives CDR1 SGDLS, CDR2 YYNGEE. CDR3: CASSPDGVTVYEQYF. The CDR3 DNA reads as TGTGCCAGCAGCCCGGACGGGGTGACGGTCTACGAGCAGTACTTC. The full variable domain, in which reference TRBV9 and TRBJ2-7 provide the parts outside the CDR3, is DSGVTQTPKHLITATGQRVTLRCSPRSGDLSVYWYQQSLDQGLQFLIQYYNGEERAKGNILERFSAQQFPDLHSELNLSSLELGDSALYFCASSPDGVTVYEQYFGPGTRLTVT.

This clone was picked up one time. The CDR3 spells CASSRDRGTYEQYF. The CDR3 bases are TGTGCCAGCAGCAGGGACAGGGGAACCTACGAGCAGTACTTC. The chain links TRBV7-6 to TRBJ2-7; 10 nucleotides line up with TRBD1. The ends lost 5 bases at V and 2 bases at J; junction bases unmatched: 3. CDR1 is SGHVS, CDR2 FNYEAQ, per germline. This CDR3 has 14 amino acids. Variable domain in full (rest from reference TRBV7-6 and TRBJ2-7): GAGVSQSPRYKVTKRGQDVALRCDPISGHVSLYWYRQALGQGPEFLTYFNYEAQQDKSGLPNDRFSAERPEGSISTLTIQRTEQRDSAMYRCASSRDRGTYEQYFGPGTRLTVT.

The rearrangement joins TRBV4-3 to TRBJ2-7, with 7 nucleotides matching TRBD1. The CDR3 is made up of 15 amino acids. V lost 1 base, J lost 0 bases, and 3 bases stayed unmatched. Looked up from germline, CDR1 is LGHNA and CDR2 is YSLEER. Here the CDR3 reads CASSQGAGGSYEQYF. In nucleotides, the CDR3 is TGCGCCAGCAGCCAAGGGGCAGGGGGCTCCTACGAGCAGTACTTC.

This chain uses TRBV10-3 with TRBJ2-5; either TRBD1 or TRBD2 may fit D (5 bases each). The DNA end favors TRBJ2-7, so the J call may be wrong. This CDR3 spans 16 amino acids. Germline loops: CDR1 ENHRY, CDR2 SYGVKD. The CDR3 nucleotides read TGTGCCATCAGTGACCCCGCGAGGGGCAATTCGAACGAGCAGTACTTC. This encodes CAISDPARGNSNEQYF.

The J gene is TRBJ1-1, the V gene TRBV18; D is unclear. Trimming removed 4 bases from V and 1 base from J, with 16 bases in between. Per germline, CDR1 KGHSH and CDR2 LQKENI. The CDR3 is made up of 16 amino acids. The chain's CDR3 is CASSLLPTVKNTEAFF. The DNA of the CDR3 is TGTGCCAGCTCACTCCTCCCGACCGTTAAGAACACTGAAGCTTTCTTT.

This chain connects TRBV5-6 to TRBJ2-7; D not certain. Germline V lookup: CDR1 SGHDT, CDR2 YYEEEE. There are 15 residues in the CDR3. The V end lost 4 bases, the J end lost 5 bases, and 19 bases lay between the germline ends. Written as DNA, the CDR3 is TGTGCCAGCAGCCCTGGGCGAGAGATTCTCAACGAGCAGTACTTC. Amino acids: CASSPGREILNEQYF.

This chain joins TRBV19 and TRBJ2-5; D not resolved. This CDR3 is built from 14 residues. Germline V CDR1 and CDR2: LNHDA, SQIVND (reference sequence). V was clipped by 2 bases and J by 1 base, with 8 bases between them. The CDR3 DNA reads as TGTGCCAGTAGTATATGGGCATCCCAAGAGACCCAGTACTTC. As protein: CASSIWASQETQYF.

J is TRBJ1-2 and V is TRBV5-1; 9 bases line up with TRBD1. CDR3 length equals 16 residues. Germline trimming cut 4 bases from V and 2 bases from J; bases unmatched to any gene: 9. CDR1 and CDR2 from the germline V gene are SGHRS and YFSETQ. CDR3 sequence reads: CASSPNPDRGNYGYTF. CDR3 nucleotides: TGCGCCAGCAGCCCAAACCCGGACAGGGGAAACTATGGCTACACCTTC.

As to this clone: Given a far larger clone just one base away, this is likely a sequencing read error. DNA of the CDR3: TGTGCCAGCAGCTTAGGTGACTACGAGCAGTACTTC. Its protein product is CASSLGDYEQYF. V and J are TRBV7-2 and TRBJ2-7, with unresolved D. Trimming stripped 1 base from V and 3 bases from J, with 4 bases between. Germline values: CDR1 SGHTA, CDR2 FQGNSA. The CDR3 is made up of 12 amino acids.